The clone carrying this TCR beta chain came up many times. The target antigen is unknown. A second PCR of 7 to 11 cycles used a sample-barcoded 5' primer and a J-beta primer mix. The template-switch adaptor, which had 12 random nucleotides, put a tag on each cDNA molecule. TCRdb itself ran the 5' RACE reads through MiXCR, one entry per CDR3 protein. Counted here are about 680,000 distinct CDR3 sequences, roughly 50% occurring once; the ten biggest clones make up roughly a third. These data are taken from a study of blood T cells in healthy people across ages. Study-level results: Older age coincided with a roughly linear decline in TCR beta diversity per million T cells. Both naive CD4+ cell counts and diversity were greater in long-lived donors than in aged donors. Observed TCR beta diversity showed a strong correlation with the percentage of naive T cells as measured by flow cytometry.

Sequenced input: blood. The receptor was derived from a woman aged 55-69 years in good health.

CDR3: CSASMWDVTDTQYF. In DNA, the CDR3 is TGCAGTGCTAGTATGTGGGATGTCACAGATACGCAGTATTTT. V gene TRBV20-1 combines with J gene TRBJ2-3; D is unresolved. The CDR3 contains 14 residues. Trimming took off 3 bases at V and 2 bases at J, with 12 bases between the two ends. Germline CDR1 and CDR2: DFQATT and SNEGSKA (reference sequence).